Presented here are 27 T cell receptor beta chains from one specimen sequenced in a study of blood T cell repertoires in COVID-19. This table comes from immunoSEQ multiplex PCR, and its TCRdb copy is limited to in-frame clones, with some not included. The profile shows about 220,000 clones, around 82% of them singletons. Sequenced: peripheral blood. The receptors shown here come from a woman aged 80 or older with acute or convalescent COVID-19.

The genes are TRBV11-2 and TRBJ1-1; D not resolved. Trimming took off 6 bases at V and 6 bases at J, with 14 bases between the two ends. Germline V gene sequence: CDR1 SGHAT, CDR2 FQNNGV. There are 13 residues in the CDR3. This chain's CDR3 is CASSRDFYAEAFF. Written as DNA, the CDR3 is TGTGCCAGCAGTAGAGATTTCTACGCTGAAGCTTTCTTT.

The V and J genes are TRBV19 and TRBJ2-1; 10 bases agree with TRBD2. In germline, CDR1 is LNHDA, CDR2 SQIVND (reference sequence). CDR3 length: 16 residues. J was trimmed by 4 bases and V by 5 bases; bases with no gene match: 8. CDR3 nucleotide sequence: TGTGCCAGTAGTGTCCTTAGCGGGGGGACTTACAATGAGCAGTTCTTC. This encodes CASSVLSGGTYNEQFF.

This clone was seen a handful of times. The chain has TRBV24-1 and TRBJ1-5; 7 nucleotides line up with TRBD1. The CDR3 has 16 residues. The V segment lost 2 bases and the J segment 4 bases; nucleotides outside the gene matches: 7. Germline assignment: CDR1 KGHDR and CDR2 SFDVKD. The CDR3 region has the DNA TGTGCCACCAGTGATTCCCCGGGACAGAATAATCAGCCCCAGCATTTT. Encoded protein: CATSDSPGQNNQPQHF.

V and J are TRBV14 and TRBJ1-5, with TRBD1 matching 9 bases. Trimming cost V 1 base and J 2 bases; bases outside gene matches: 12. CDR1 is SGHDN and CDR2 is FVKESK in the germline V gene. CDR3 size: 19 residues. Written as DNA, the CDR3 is TGTGCCAGCAGCCAAGTGATCCGGGACAGGGAGTTGGGCAATCAGCCCCAGCATTTT. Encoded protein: CASSQVIRDRELGNQPQHF.

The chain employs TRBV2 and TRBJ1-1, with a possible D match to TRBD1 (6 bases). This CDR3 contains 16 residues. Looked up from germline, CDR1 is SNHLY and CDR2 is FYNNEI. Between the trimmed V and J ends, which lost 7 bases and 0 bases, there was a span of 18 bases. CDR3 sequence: CASTPDSTGMNTEAFF. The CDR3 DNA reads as TGTGCCAGCACCCCGGACAGCACCGGTATGAACACTGAAGCTTTCTTT.

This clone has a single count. CDR3 nucleotide sequence: TGTGCCAGCAGTCGGTGGACAGGGGGCACTCGCGTGGGGCAAGAGACCCAGTACTTC. Residues: CASSRWTGGTRVGQETQYF. The rearrangement joins TRBV6-2 or TRBV6-3 to TRBJ2-5, with 11 bases fitting TRBD1. After removal of 5 bases from V and 2 bases from J, the junction contained 16 bases not matched to a gene. Looked up from germline, CDR1 is MNHEY and CDR2 is SVGEGT. This CDR3 spans 19 amino acids.

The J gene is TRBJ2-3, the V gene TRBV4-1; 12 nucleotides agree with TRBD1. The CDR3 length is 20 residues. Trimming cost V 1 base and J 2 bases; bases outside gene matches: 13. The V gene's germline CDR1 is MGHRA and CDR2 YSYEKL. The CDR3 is CASSQGRGQGATPNTDTQYF. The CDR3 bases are TGCGCCAGCAGCCAAGGAAGGGGACAGGGGGCGACCCCAAACACAGATACGCAGTATTTT.

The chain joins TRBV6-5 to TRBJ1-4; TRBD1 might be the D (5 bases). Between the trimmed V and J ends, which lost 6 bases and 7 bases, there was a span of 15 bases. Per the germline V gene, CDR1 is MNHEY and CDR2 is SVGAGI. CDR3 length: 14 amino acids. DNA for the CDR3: TGTGCCAGCAGCGCGAGACAGCCTAGTGAAAAACTGTTTTTT. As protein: CASSARQPSEKLFF.

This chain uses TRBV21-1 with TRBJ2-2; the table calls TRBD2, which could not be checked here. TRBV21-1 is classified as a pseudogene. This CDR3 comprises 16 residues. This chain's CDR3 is CASSKTQRGNTGELFF. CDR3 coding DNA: TGTGCCAGCAGCAAAACCCAGCGGGGGAACACCGGGGAGCTGTTTTTT.

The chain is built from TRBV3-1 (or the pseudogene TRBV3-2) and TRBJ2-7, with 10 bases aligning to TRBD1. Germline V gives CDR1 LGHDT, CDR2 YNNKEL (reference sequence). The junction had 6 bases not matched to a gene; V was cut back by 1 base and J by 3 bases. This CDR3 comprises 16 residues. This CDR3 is CASSQGPTGGGYEQYF. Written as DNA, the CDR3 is TGTGCCAGCAGCCAAGGGCCGACAGGGGGCGGCTACGAGCAGTACTTC.

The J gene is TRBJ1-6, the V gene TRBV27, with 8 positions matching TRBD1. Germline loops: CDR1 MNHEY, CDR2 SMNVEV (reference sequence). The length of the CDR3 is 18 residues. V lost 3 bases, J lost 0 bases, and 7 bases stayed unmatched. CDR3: CASSFQGAASSYNSPLHF. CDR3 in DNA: TGTGCCAGCAGTTTTCAGGGGGCTGCGAGCTCCTATAATTCACCCCTCCACTTT.

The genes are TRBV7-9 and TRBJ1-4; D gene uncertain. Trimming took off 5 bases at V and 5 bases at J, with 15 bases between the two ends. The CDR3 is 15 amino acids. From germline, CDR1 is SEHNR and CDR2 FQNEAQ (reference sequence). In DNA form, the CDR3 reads TGTGCCAGCAGCCTGGGCGGGCTAACCAATGAAAAACTGTTTTTT. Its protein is CASSLGGLTNEKLFF.

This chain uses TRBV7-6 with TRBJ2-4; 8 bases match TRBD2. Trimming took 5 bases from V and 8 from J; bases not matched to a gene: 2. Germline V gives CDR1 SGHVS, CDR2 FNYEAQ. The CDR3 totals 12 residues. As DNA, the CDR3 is TGTGCCAGCAGCCGGGGGGGGGACATTCAGTACTTC. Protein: CASSRGGDIQYF.

The CDR3 DNA sequence: TGTGCCAGCAGTTACGAAGGGGGAGAAAAACTGTTTTTT. This codes for CASSYEGGEKLFF. The genes are TRBV6-2 or TRBV6-3 and TRBJ1-4; tentative D call: TRBD1 (6 bases). With 2 bases removed from V and 8 bases from J, the gap between germline ends came to 9 bases. The germline V gene has CDR1 MNHEY and CDR2 SVGEGT. The CDR3 totals 13 residues.

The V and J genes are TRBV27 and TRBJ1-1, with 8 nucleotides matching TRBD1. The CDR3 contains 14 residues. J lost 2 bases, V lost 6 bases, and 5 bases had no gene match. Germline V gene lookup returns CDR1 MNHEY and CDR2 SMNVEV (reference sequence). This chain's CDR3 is CASSWGQANTEAFF. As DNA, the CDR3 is TGTGCCAGCAGCTGGGGACAGGCAAACACTGAAGCTTTCTTT.

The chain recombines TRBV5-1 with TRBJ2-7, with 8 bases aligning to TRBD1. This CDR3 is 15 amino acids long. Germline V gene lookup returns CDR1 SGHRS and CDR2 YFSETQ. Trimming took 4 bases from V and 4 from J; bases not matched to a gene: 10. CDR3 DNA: TGCGCCAGCAGCCTCTCATGGCAGGGGGCTTACGAGCAGTACTTC. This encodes CASSLSWQGAYEQYF.

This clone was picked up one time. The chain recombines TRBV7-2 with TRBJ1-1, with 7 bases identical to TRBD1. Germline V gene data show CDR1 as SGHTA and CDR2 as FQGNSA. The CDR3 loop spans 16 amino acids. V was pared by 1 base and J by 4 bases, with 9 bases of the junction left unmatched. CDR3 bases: TGTGCCAGCAGCTTAGGGGCAGGGGGGTTTGGCACTGAAGCTTTCTTT. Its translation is CASSLGAGGFGTEAFF.

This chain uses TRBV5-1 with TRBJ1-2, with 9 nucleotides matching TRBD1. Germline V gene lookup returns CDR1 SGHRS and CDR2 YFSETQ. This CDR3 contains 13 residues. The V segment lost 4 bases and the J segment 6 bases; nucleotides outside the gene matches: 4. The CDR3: CASSPGQGHGYTF. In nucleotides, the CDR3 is TGCGCCAGCAGCCCCGGACAGGGGCATGGCTACACCTTC.

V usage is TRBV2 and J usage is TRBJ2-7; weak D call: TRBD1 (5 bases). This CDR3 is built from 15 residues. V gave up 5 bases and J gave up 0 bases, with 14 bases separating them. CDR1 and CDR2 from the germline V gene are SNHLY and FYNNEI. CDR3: CASSLRTPLSYEQYF. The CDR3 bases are TGTGCCAGCAGTCTAAGGACACCCCTCTCCTACGAGCAGTACTTC.

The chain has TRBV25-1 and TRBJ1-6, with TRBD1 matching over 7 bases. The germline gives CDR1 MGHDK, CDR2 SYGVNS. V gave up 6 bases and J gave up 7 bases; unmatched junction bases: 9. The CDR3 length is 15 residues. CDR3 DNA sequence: TGTGCCAGCAGCCCGACAGGGTTGAAGAATTCACCCCTCCACTTT. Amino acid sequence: CASSPTGLKNSPLHF.

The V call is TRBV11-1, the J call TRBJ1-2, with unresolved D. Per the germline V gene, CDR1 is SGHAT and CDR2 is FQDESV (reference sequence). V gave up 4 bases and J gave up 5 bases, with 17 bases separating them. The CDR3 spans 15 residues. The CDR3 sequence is CASSSSGVEGYGYTF. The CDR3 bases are TGTGCCAGCAGCTCTTCCGGGGTCGAGGGATATGGCTACACCTTC.

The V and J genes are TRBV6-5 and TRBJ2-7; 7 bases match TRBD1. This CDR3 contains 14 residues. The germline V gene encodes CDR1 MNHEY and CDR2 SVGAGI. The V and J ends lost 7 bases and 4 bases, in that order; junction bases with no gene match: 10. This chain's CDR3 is CASTPDRVVYEQYF. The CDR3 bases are TGTGCCAGCACACCAGACAGGGTTGTTTACGAGCAGTACTTC.

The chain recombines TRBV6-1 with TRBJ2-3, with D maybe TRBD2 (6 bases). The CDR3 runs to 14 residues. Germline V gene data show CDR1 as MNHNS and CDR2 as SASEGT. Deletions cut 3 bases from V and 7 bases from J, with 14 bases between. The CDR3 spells CASSEGGVLNTQYF. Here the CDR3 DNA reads TGTGCCAGCAGTGAGGGCGGGGTACTGAATACGCAGTATTTT.

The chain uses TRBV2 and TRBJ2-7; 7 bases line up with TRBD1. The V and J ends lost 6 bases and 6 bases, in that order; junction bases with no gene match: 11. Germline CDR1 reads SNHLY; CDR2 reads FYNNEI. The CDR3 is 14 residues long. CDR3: CASSLGTVSSEQYF. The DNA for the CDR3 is TGTGCCAGCAGCCTCGGGACAGTATCGTCCGAGCAGTACTTC.

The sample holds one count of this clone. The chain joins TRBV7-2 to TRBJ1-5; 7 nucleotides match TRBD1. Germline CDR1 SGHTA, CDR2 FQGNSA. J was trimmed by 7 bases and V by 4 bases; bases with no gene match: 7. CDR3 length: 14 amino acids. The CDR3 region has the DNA TGTGCCAGCAGCTCGACAGGGTTGCAACAGCCCCAGCATTTT. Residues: CASSSTGLQQPQHF.

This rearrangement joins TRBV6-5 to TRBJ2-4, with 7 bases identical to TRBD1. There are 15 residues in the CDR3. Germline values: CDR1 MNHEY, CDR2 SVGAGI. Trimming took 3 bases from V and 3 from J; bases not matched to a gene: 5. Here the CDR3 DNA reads TGTGCCAGCAGTTATCAGCCAGGGGGCAAAAACATTCAGTACTTC. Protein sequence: CASSYQPGGKNIQYF.

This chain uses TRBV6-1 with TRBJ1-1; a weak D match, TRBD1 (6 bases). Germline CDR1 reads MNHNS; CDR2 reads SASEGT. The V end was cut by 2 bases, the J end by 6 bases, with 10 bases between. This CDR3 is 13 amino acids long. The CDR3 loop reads CASSERDISEAFF. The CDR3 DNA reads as TGTGCCAGCAGTGAAAGGGACATTTCTGAAGCTTTCTTT.